Listed below are T cell receptor beta chains from one sample, sequenced in a study of identical twins' blood T cells. TCRdb reanalysed the 5' RACE reads using MiXCR and keeps one entry per CDR3 protein. This sample carries roughly 380,000 distinct CDR3 sequences, 25% to 35% of them seen once, and the ten largest clones take 6.1%. The source material was PBMCs. Every receptor here comes from a woman aged 18 to 55 in good health. Each CDR3 is given with its conserved first and last residue. D genes are given only for firm matches. Part of the rows lack a size; the others show once, few, many or a class for expanded clones.

d_call clone_size j_call v_call cdr3_aa cdr3_nt
. once TRBJ1-2 TRBV29-1 CSVTRDIYGYTF TGCAGCGTTACTCGGGACATCTATGGCTACACCTTC
TRBD1 . TRBJ2-1 TRBV29-1 CSVRTGDEQFF TGCAGCGTACGGACAGGGGATGAGCAGTTCTTC
TRBD1 few TRBJ2-2 TRBV3-1 CASNNRQGNTGELFF TGTGCCAGCAATAATAGACAGGGCAACACCGGGGAGCTGTTTTTT
. . TRBJ1-1 TRBV19 CASSGPQAFF TGTGCCAGTAGTGGCCCGCAAGCTTTCTTT
. few TRBJ2-6 TRBV5-1 CASSLSDSGANVLTF TGCGCCAGCAGCTTGTCGGACTCTGGGGCCAACGTCCTGACTTTC
TRBD2 . TRBJ2-7 TRBV11-2 CASSLEAGGPIEQYF TGTGCCAGCAGCTTAGAAGCGGGAGGGCCAATAGAGCAGTACTTC
TRBD1 . TRBJ1-1 TRBV20-1 CSGEGQLMNTEAFF TGCAGTGGAGAGGGACAGTTAATGAACACTGAAGCTTTCTTT
. few TRBJ1-1 TRBV19 CASSIYRPGEAFF TGTGCCAGTAGTATTTATCGGCCCGGTGAAGCTTTCTTT
. . TRBJ1-1 TRBV11-2 CASSFVQNTEAFF TGTGCCAGCAGCTTTGTGCAGAACACTGAAGCTTTCTTT
. many TRBJ1-6 TRBV6-6 CASSELGSSYNSPLHF TGTGCCAGCAGTGAATTAGGGAGCTCCTATAATTCACCCCTCCACTTT
TRBD2 few TRBJ2-2 TRBV27 CASSRLAGEPLNTGELFF TGTGCCAGCAGCCGACTAGCGGGAGAACCACTGAACACCGGGGAGCTGTTTTTT
. . TRBJ1-3 TRBV7-9 CASSFRVGVGSGNTIYF TGTGCCAGCAGCTTTCGCGTGGGGGTTGGTTCTGGAAACACCATATATTTT
. . TRBJ2-1 TRBV30 CAWSESEQFF TGTGCCTGGAGTGAAAGTGAGCAGTTCTTC
TRBD1 . TRBJ1-1 TRBV29-1 CSVGRQGLTEAFF TGCAGCGTTGGGAGACAGGGGTTAACTGAAGCTTTCTTT
. . TRBJ1-1 TRBV20-1 CSAPRRGGAEAFF TGCAGTGCTCCCAGGCGGGGAGGCGCTGAAGCTTTCTTT
. . TRBJ1-1 TRBV3-1 CASSQVGPVEAFF TGTGCCAGCAGCCAAGTAGGACCCGTTGAAGCTTTCTTT
. many TRBJ1-6 TRBV6-2/TRBV6-3 CASVVGSGNSPLHF TGTGCCAGCGTTGTCGGATCGGGGAATTCACCCCTCCACTTT
TRBD1 few TRBJ1-1 TRBV7-9 CASSLAPGQNNTAFF TGTGCCAGCAGCTTAGCTCCGGGACAGAACAACACAGCTTTCTTT
. few TRBJ1-5 TRBV20-1 CSAREAAASQPQHF TGCAGTGCTAGAGAGGCGGCAGCCAGTCAGCCCCAGCATTTT
. . TRBJ2-6 TRBV7-9 CASSDATGANVLTF TGTGCCAGCAGCGACGCAACTGGGGCCAACGTCCTGACTTTC
. . TRBJ1-5 TRBV20-1 CSASRGIGQHF TGCAGTGCTAGTAGGGGAATCGGCCAGCATTTT
TRBD2 few TRBJ2-1 TRBV2 CASSSIAGASYNEQFF TGTGCCAGCAGTAGTATAGCGGGGGCTTCCTACAATGAGCAGTTCTTC
TRBD1 . TRBJ1-2 TRBV5-1 CASSPQGALTSYGYTF TGCGCCAGCAGTCCACAGGGGGCCCTAACCTCTTATGGCTACACCTTC
. . TRBJ1-1 TRBV5-5 CASRNDNGGNTEAFF TGTGCCAGCAGGAACGATAATGGGGGGAACACTGAAGCTTTCTTT
. . TRBJ1-1 TRBV20-1 CSAIAWGRDTEAFF TGCAGTGCTATAGCGTGGGGGAGGGACACTGAAGCTTTCTTT
. few TRBJ1-1 TRBV19 CASSIAHGGGTEAFF TGTGCCAGTAGTATAGCCCATGGGGGAGGCACTGAAGCTTTCTTT
TRBD1 . TRBJ1-5 TRBV2 CASTQGDHQPQHF TGTGCCAGCACCCAGGGGGATCATCAGCCCCAGCATTTT
. . TRBJ2-7 TRBV28 CASSLLAGRCSYEQYF TGTGCCAGCAGTTTATTGGCAGGGAGGTGCTCCTACGAGCAGTACTTC
. . TRBJ1-1 TRBV29-1 CSIKTGHHGGTEAFF TGCAGCATAAAGACCGGACACCATGGAGGCACTGAAGCTTTCTTT
. few TRBJ2-1 TRBV19 CASSIYSDEQFF TGTGCCAGTAGTATATATAGCGATGAGCAGTTCTTC
TRBD2 . TRBJ2-1 TRBV29-1 CSVEGLAGEGYNEQFF TGCAGCGTTGAGGGACTAGCGGGAGAGGGCTACAATGAGCAGTTCTTC
. few TRBJ1-1 TRBV9 CASSAGFEAFF TGTGCCAGCAGCGCAGGGTTCGAAGCTTTCTTT
. many TRBJ2-7 TRBV7-2 CASSTGFSGYYEQYF TGTGCCAGCAGCACCGGGTTTAGCGGTTACTACGAGCAGTACTTC
TRBD1 . TRBJ1-4 TRBV12-3/TRBV12-4 CASSSSGTGEEKLFF TGTGCCAGCAGTTCGTCCGGGACAGGGGAGGAAAAACTGTTTTTT
. once TRBJ1-1 TRBV3-1 CASSQGQVKEAFF TGTGCCAGCAGCCAAGGACAGGTCAAGGAAGCTTTCTTT
TRBD1 many TRBJ1-2 TRBV29-1 CSVWTGVDYGYTF TGCAGCGTATGGACAGGGGTTGACTATGGCTACACCTTC
. . TRBJ2-3 TRBV11-2 CASSPFVSGYTDTQYF TGTGCCAGCAGTCCCTTCGTTAGCGGCTACACAGATACGCAGTATTTT
. once TRBJ1-3 TRBV7-9 CASSQRQSGNTIYF TGTGCCAGCAGCCAGCGGCAGAGTGGAAACACCATATATTTT
TRBD1 . TRBJ1-1 TRBV19 CASSIQEGANTEAFF TGTGCCAGTAGTATTCAGGAGGGGGCGAACACTGAAGCTTTCTTT
TRBD1 . TRBJ1-2 TRBV14 CASSQTGVGNYGYTF TGTGCCAGCAGCCAGACAGGGGTCGGTAACTATGGCTACACCTTC
. . TRBJ1-2 TRBV6-5 CASSYNTIRRVFQGYTF TGTGCCAGCAGTTACAATACAATCCGCAGGGTCTTTCAGGGCTACACCTTC
. . TRBJ2-3 TRBV7-9 CASSVPPGSVTDTQYF TGTGCCAGCAGCGTCCCTCCTGGGAGCGTCACAGATACGCAGTATTTT
. many TRBJ1-3 TRBV29-1 CSARRAGNTIYF TGCAGCGCCCGACGGGCTGGAAACACCATATATTTT
TRBD1 few TRBJ1-5 TRBV19 CASQGGRSDNQPQHF TGTGCCAGTCAAGGGGGCCGATCAGACAATCAGCCCCAGCATTTT
. few TRBJ2-1 TRBV12-3/TRBV12-4 CASSPEHYEQFF TGTGCCAGCAGTCCGGAGCATTATGAGCAGTTCTTC
TRBD2 few TRBJ2-3 TRBV7-9 CASSLSGSLNTQYF TGTGCCAGCAGCTTAAGCGGGAGCTTAAATACGCAGTATTTT
TRBD2 . TRBJ2-3 TRBV20-1 CSAGGVPSDTKYF TGCAGTGCCGGGGGGGTACCTTCAGACACGAAGTATTTT
TRBD2 . TRBJ2-2 TRBV28 CASSLVSSGNTGELFF TGTGCCAGCAGTTTGGTGTCTAGCGGGAACACCGGGGAGCTGTTTTTT
. . TRBJ1-5 TRBV20-1 CSATRDSNQPQHF TGCAGTGCTACTAGGGACAGCAATCAGCCCCAGCATTTT
. . TRBJ1-5 TRBV12-3/TRBV12-4 CGSSWNFDSNQPQHF TGTGGCAGCAGTTGGAATTTTGATAGCAATCAGCCCCAGCATTTT
. . TRBJ2-3 TRBV7-9 CASSLSQNTDTQYF TGTGCCAGCAGCTTATCACAGAACACAGATACGCAGTATTTT
. many TRBJ1-3 TRBV20-1 CSASDGNTIYF TGCAGTGCTAGTGATGGAAACACCATATATTTT
. many TRBJ1-1 TRBV20-1 CSAQAVWAGEAFF TGCAGTGCTCAGGCCGTTTGGGCAGGCGAAGCTTTCTTT